This T cell receptor beta chain emerged from a study of T cell repertoires in cytomegalovirus infection. At the level of the study: Public TCR beta signature analysis indicated the presence of both CMV infection and matching HLA type. Study-level points and caveats: Dominating the ex vivo response were TCR beta clonotypes that were CMV-specific and HLA-C-restricted.

Each CDR3 protein is one row after TCRdb ran MiXCR on the reads. The sample consists of fewer than 200,000 distinct CDR3 sequences, under 25% of them appearing once. With respect to this clonotype: Antigen: not known.

The CDR3 has 17 residues. The germline V gene encodes CDR1 MDHEN and CDR2 SYDVKM. Germline trimming cut 6 bases from V and 0 bases from J; bases unmatched to any gene: 9. V and J are TRBV28 and TRBJ2-1; 9 bases match TRBD1. This receptor was obtained from a human donor in good health (CMV status not recorded). Some clones in this sample may be carry-over from other donors' samples. The sample consisted of PBMCs. This CDR3 is CASRSGQGFSSYNEQFF. CDR3 in DNA: TGTGCCAGCAGATCGGGACAGGGCTTCAGCTCCTACAATGAGCAGTTCTTC.